A single sample is the source of the 13 T cell receptor beta chains below, sequenced in a study of T-cell reconstitution after alpha-beta-depleted transplantation in children. For TCRbeta, the library was prepared with unique molecular identifiers. TCRdb reprocessed the PCR reads with MiXCR, giving one entry per CDR3 protein. The sample carries fewer than 700,000 distinct CDR3 sequences, around 13% recorded once. Sequencing was performed on PBMCs, mostly from graft donor cells, taken 360 days after TCRalphabeta/CD19-depleted stem cell transplant. The receptor set was obtained from a male patient younger than 18 who had a stem cell transplant for acute myeloid leukemia, so the T cells may come from the graft donor.

This clonotype was picked up a small number of times. The chain employs TRBV28 and TRBJ2-7; 7 nucleotides match TRBD1. V shed 5 bases and J 3 bases; nucleotides not matched to a gene: 7. The V gene's germline CDR1 is MDHEN and CDR2 SYDVKM. The CDR3 covers 14 residues. The CDR3 DNA reads as TGTGCCAGCAGTGCTCCGGGACAGCTCTACGAGCAGTACTTC. This encodes CASSAPGQLYEQYF.

The sample holds many counts of this clonotype. This chain uses TRBV20-1 with TRBJ2-7; 13 bases agree with TRBD2. This CDR3 is 13 amino acids long. Per germline, CDR1 DFQATT and CDR2 SNEGSKA (reference sequence). The V segment lost 4 bases and the J segment 5 bases; nucleotides outside the gene matches: 2. For the CDR3, the DNA is TGCAGTGCTATTGGACTAGCGGGAGACGAGCAGTACTTC. Translating gives CSAIGLAGDEQYF.

This clonotype has a count of ten or more. This rearrangement joins TRBV6-5 to TRBJ2-3, with TRBD1 matching 7 bases. Looked up from germline, CDR1 is MNHEY and CDR2 is SVGAGI. V shed 2 bases, J shed 3 bases, and the junction held 2 bases outside the gene matches. The CDR3 extends over 14 amino acids. CDR3 DNA sequence: TGTGCCAGCAGTTACGGCAGGGGGACAGATACGCAGTATTTT. This translates into CASSYGRGTDTQYF.

This clonotype has a count of ten or more. This rearrangement joins TRBV4-3 to TRBJ1-5; D is unclear. V shed 1 base and J shed 2 bases, with 6 bases lying between them. This CDR3 is built from 14 residues. CDR1 is LGHNA, CDR2 YSLEER, per germline. The CDR3 nucleotides are TGCGCCAGCAGCCAAGTTCCCGGCAATCAGCCCCAGCATTTT. Protein product: CASSQVPGNQPQHF.

This clonotype was counted ten times or more. The genes are TRBV28 and TRBJ2-7, with 7 nucleotides matching TRBD2. The CDR3 is made up of 14 amino acids. The germline gives CDR1 MDHEN, CDR2 SYDVKM. V lost 3 bases, J lost 4 bases, and 6 bases stayed unmatched. The CDR3: CASSFGAGTYEQYF. The DNA for the CDR3 is TGTGCCAGCAGTTTTGGAGCGGGGACGTACGAGCAGTACTTC.

This clonotype has only a few counts. The CDR3 DNA reads TGTGCCAGCAGCTTGGGACAGGGTAGAGGCACAGATACGCAGTATTTT. Its protein product is CASSLGQGRGTDTQYF. The chain carries TRBV5-5 and TRBJ2-3; 7 bases are a match to TRBD1. Germline V gene lookup returns CDR1 SGHKS and CDR2 YYEKEE (reference sequence). The CDR3 totals 16 residues. Unmatched junction bases numbered 5, after V lost 0 bases and J lost 1 base.

This chain links TRBV29-1 with TRBJ2-5, with D maybe TRBD1 (6 bases). In germline, CDR1 is SQVTM, CDR2 ANQGSEA. The CDR3 sequence is 12 residues long. The germline V and J ends were trimmed by 7 bases and 5 bases, with 14 bases remaining between them. CDR3 nucleotides: TGCAGCGGCTCCAGGGGTGTGGAGACCCAGTACTTC. It codes for CSGSRGVETQYF.

This clonotype was counted at least ten times. This chain connects TRBV27 to TRBJ2-3; no firm D call. This CDR3 contains 14 residues. V lost 0 bases and J lost 2, with 6 bases in between. The germline CDR1 and CDR2 sequences are MNHEY and SMNVEV (reference sequence). CDR3 sequence reads: CASSLSFNTDTQYF. The CDR3 bases are TGTGCCAGCAGTTTATCGTTTAACACAGATACGCAGTATTTT.

V gene TRBV12-3 or TRBV12-4 combines with J gene TRBJ2-7, with D perhaps TRBD1 or TRBD2 (5 bases each). V was clipped by 1 base and J by 0 bases, with 13 bases between them. CDR3 length: 16 amino acids. CDR3 in DNA: TGTGCCAGCAGTTTAGGGACGGGGCCCAGCTCCTACGAGCAGTACTTC. Its translation: CASSLGTGPSSYEQYF.

The chain links TRBV20-1 to TRBJ2-2, with D possibly matching TRBD2 (6 bases). The CDR3 has 15 residues. CDR1 is DFQATT, CDR2 SNEGSKA, per germline (reference sequence). V lost 0 bases to trimming and J lost 6 bases, with 14 bases between them. The CDR3 reads CSARDFGGSAGELFF. CDR3 DNA sequence: TGCAGTGCTAGAGATTTTGGGGGGTCCGCCGGGGAGCTGTTTTTT.

This rearrangement joins TRBV20-1 to TRBJ2-2, with no clear D. Germline CDR1 is DFQATT and CDR2 is SNEGSKA (reference sequence). V dropped 6 bases and J dropped 2 bases, with 10 bases sitting between them. The CDR3 length is 13 residues. CDR3 loop: CSAREVNTGELFF. In DNA form, the CDR3 reads TGCAGTGCCCGCGAAGTAAACACCGGGGAGCTGTTTTTT.

This clonotype has more than one count but fewer than ten. The chain recombines TRBV20-1 with TRBJ2-3; possible D gene TRBD2, 5 bases. The CDR3 length is 16 residues. Deletions cut 0 bases from V and 3 bases from J, with 16 bases between. Germline V lookup: CDR1 DFQATT, CDR2 SNEGSKA (reference sequence). The CDR3 DNA reads TGCAGTGCTAGAGATAACCGGAGGCCGGAGACAGATACGCAGTATTTT. It specifies CSARDNRRPETDTQYF.

This clonotype was seen only a few times. This sequence joins TRBV11-2 and TRBJ2-3, with D possibly being TRBD2 (6 bases). The length of the CDR3 is 15 residues. V was cut by 6 bases and J by 2 bases, with 15 bases left in between. CDR1 is SGHAT and CDR2 is FQNNGV in the germline V gene. The CDR3 DNA follows: TGTGCCAGCAGTAGGAGGGTTCTAGCCACAGATACGCAGTATTTT. Its translation is CASSRRVLATDTQYF.